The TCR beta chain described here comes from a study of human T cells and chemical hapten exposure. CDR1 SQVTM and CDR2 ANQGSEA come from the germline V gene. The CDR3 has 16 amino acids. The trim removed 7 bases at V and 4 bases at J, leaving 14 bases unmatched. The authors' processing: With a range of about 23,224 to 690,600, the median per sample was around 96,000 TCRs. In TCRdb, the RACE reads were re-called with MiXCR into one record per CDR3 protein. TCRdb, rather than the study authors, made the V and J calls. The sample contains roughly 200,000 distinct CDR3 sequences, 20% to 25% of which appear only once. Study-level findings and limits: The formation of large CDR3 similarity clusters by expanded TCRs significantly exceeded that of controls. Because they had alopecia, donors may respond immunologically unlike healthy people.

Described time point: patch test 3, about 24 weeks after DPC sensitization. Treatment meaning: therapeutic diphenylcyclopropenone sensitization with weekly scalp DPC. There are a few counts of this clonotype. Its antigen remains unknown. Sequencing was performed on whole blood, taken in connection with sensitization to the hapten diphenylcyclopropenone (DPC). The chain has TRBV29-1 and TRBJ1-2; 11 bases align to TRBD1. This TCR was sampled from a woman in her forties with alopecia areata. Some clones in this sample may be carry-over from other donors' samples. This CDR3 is CSAGRGQGEASYGYTF. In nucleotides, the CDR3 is TGCAGCGCGGGCCGGGGACAGGGGGAGGCTAGCTATGGCTACACCTTC.